This TCR beta chain was documented in a study of blood T cell repertoires in COVID-19. Study context: Donors in the United States, Italy and Spain gave samples during acute or convalescent COVID-19. PBMCs, B-cell-depleted T cells, or T cells were the source of the cDNA or gDNA that made up the material.

This clone was found a few times. V lost 6 bases to trimming and J lost 1 base; unmatched junction nucleotides: 3. This CDR3 comprises 14 residues. Germline V lookup: CDR1 MDHEN, CDR2 SYDVKM. In the authors' methods: It was from reference gene primer amplification that nucleated cell counts were estimated. Only in-frame clones appear in the TCRdb table, and some are missing; sequencing was by immunoSEQ multiplex PCR. The D gene and trimming were derived from the DNA, and the V and J assignments and clone size from that table. The repertoire holds 140,000 or so clones, with about 85% as singletons. Material: peripheral blood. The receptor was isolated from a human donor with acute or convalescent COVID-19. The donor label of this sample is uncertain. This chain links TRBV28 with TRBJ1-1; TRBD1 aligns across 9 bases. This CDR3 is CASRRDRENTEAFF. In DNA form, the CDR3 reads TGTGCCAGCAGGCGGGACAGGGAGAACACTGAAGCTTTCTTT.